This TCR beta chain was identified during a study of cytomegalovirus exposure and HLA in healthy donors (dated by TCRdb to about 2017). Regarding the study in general: In an earlier analysis of about 560 of the donors, 250 to 350 Gb of sequence data and just under 120 million unique TCR beta sequences from roughly 180 million T cells were reported. An early release that covered about 600 HLA-typed donors contained about 300 gigabases of sequencing data and roughly 84 million unique TCR sequences. To decide whether each TCR beta V gene segment behaved as functional or pseudogenic, an earlier analysis of some 600 of the donors relied on high-throughput TCR beta sequencing. Both class I and class II loci were covered by HLA typing, at four-digit resolution. A separate validation cohort of 90 to 150 different subjects was used in addition to the 666-subject first cohort. The study combined high-throughput TCR immunosequencing, statistical association of individual TCRs with disease status, and machine learning to predict cytomegalovirus infection status. In a later analysis, previously published TCR beta repertoires from 666 donors were re-analyzed and high-resolution HLA genotyping was added so that TCR occurrence patterns could be studied. The number of donors typed differed by locus, with about 620-630 for A, B, C, DRB1 and DQB1, roughly 550 for DQA1, under 610 for DPA1, and some 440 for DPB1. Across approximately 420 genotyped donors of the cohort, an average of about 240,000 unique TCR beta nucleotide sequences per donor were sequenced, and about a sixth of those sequences were non-productive. The aim of the study was to test whether cataloging public T cell receptors could identify signatures of past pathogen exposure. Because of strong linkage in the cohort, 5 or 6 DR-DQ haplotypes were treated as single units for association and clustering. Donor age, sex, ethnicity and CMV serostatus were compiled alongside the repertoire data. The T cell repertoires of 666 subjects were profiled by immunosequencing and related to cytomegalovirus serostatus. Among the roughly 400 genotyped donors, 75% to 90% belonged to the genetic ancestry cluster associated with self-reported Caucasian donors. A later genetic analysis used genome-wide SNP genotypes for 398 of the 666 donors, treating that subset as a discovery cohort. In the later analysis, no new phenotypic data were used to find candidate immune exposures; instead, reliance was placed on TCR beta sequences and their occurrence across donors. Every discovery cohort repertoire had been produced on one sequencing platform.

The receptor library was made with the immunoSEQ multiplex PCR assay. A mixture of 60 forward primers for TCR Vbeta segments and 13 reverse primers for TCR Jbeta segments was used in the multiplex PCR. The CDR3 region of rearranged TCR beta genes was amplified from genomic DNA by a multiplex PCR assay. The amplified TCR beta libraries were sequenced on the Illumina HiSeq System as 87-base-pair reads. On the study's bioinformatics: A later analysis counted tens of millions of unique TCR beta chains across the 690 or so repertoires, and some 11 million of these chains were shared by at least two donors. To remove PCR and sequencing errors, raw reads were error-corrected and collapsed into unique sequences using a nearest-neighbor algorithm that merged closely related sequences. CDR3 sequences were aligned to IMGT reference sequences to assign V, D and J gene segments. For a sequence to be retained, at least a six-nucleotide match to both a V gene segment and a J gene segment was required. A rearrangement counted as productive if the CDR3 had no stop codons and remained in frame with V and J, and every other rearrangement counted as non-productive. Following IMGT convention, CDR3 was defined as the stretch from the second conserved V-encoded cysteine up to the conserved J-encoded phenylalanine. In an earlier analysis of approximately 500 of the donors, sequences lacking an unambiguous match to a single V gene segment were excluded. An earlier analysis of a few hundred of the donors called V segments functional above 56.7% productive rearrangements and segregating when the between-donor standard deviation exceeded 5%. A statistical classification framework was developed to diagnose cytomegalovirus status using the catalog of TCR beta chain sequences. In a later analysis, V and J genes were assigned by comparing TCR nucleotide sequences against IMGT/GENE-DB human TR gene sequences. In a later analysis, CDR3 sequences and most-parsimonious VDJ recombination scenarios were assigned using the TCRdist pipeline. In a later analysis, each TCR beta chain was defined by its CDR3 amino acid sequence together with its V-gene family, and reads without a unique V-gene family were excluded. In a later analysis, approximately 590 highly shared, low-generation-probability nucleotide sequences were removed to address suspected cross-contamination and a sequencing artifact. In a later analysis, a clonal expansion index for each public chain was calculated from normalized within-repertoire ranks of inferred template counts. In a later analysis, generation probabilities were computed with a VDJ recombination model fitted to out-of-frame rearrangements, and the resulting probabilities were checked against IGoR. In a later analysis, TCR-TCR, TCR-HLA and TCR-CMV co-occurrence was scored with hypergeometric tests, and a repertoire-size bias correction was applied to TCR pairs. To estimate false discovery rates, a later analysis permuted the HLA or CMV assignments 20 times. In a later analysis, co-occurring TCRs were grouped with DBSCAN, and TCRdist sequence similarity was added when clustering was performed within HLA-allele-positive subsets. Repertoires with fewer than 30,000 or more than 120,000 public chains, plus five repertoires with anomalous nucleotide sharing, were excluded from co-occurrence clustering. Entries here come from immuneACCESS through TCRdb and include only in-frame sequences with V and J called. Some clones fail to appear in such tables; in the studies checked, an unresolved V gene covers under half of the shortfall, and the cause of the remainder is unknown. V, J and clone size are taken as reported in that table, and D and trimming were inferred from the DNA itself. A total of about 140,000 clones appear in this sample, 73% of them only once. The ten largest clonotypes hold roughly 14% of the sample.

Including cysteine and phenylalanine, the CDR3 has 14 amino acids. Only the CDR3 region is kept as DNA, spanning 42 bases read in frame from base 1. Deletion took 8 bases off V and 3 bases off J, with a span of 14 bases between the germline ends. Sequences MNHEY (CDR1) and SMNVEV (CDR2) are obtained from the germline V gene (reference sequence). Summary of the overall study and its limitations: Several of the top co-occurrence clusters appeared to be linked to parvovirus B19, influenza, CMV and Epstein-Barr virus, according to a later analysis. Because HLA typing was unavailable for some donors at each locus, only the typed subset was used in association tests. According to a later analysis, TCR association rates differed among HLA loci, with DRB1 alleles showing the most associated TCRs and HLA-C alleles showing the fewest. When HLA alleles, especially DR and DQ, strongly co-occurred, TCR associations were difficult to assign to individual alleles. The authors suggested that the approach could potentially be extended to other disease states and immunological phenotypes. This cohort had only TCR beta chains sequenced, and the lack of alpha or paired-chain data limited which features could be detected. Compared with the approximately 720-donor mean, donors in an Asian-associated ancestry cluster had fewer N-insertions in productive TCRs, according to a later genetic analysis. A later analysis found that HLA-associated TCR beta chains were more clonally expanded and had lower generation probabilities than equally common non-associated chains. For the cohort, immune exposure information was limited to CMV serostatus. Across donors, most TCR sequences were observed very rarely, whereas some public TCRs were present in many individuals. Most CMV-associated TCR beta chains appeared to be HLA-restricted in a later analysis, and the HLA associations seemed to be driven largely by CMV exposure. Correlated functional status among segregating V segments might reflect linkage disequilibrium, but an unknown experimental factor could not be ruled out. Specific HLA alleles were associated with some 15,000 TCR beta sequences at a false discovery rate of 0.05 in a later analysis. In vitro tests confirmed that a few of the cytomegalovirus-associated TCR beta chains recognize cytomegalovirus antigens. A total of 164 TCR beta chains were listed by the study as associated with cytomegalovirus. The 87-base-pair reads could not distinguish some IMGT-functional V segments, including TRBV6-2 and TRBV6-3, so those segments were excluded. A further reported finding was that TCR beta sequences accurately predicted the HLA-A and HLA-B alleles for most subjects in the first cohort. A cluster of highly shared sequence variants was judged likely to be a technical artifact of the sequencing pipeline. The classifier was reported to diagnose cytomegalovirus status with high specificity and sensitivity in both the original cohort and the validation cohort. An association between a missense DCLRE1C variant and V-gene and J-gene trimming of TCR beta chains was found in a later genetic analysis and replicated in an independent cohort. The presence/absence analyses assumed that sequencing depth was roughly uniform across donors, and that assumption may not be true. In an earlier analysis of approximately 600 of the donors, most TCR beta V segments were observed in productive rearrangements about 90% or about 30% of the time, broadly matching IMGT annotations. Because counts were too low, about 18 rarely observed V segments, including chromosome 9 orphons, were left out of the earlier analysis of roughly 600 of the donors.

In the case of this clone: The antigen it recognizes is unknown. The input lacks base qualities; no much larger clone sits a single base away.

The cohort was made up of under 800 healthy bone marrow donors. At the time of sampling, every cohort member was nominally healthy, though immune exposures that went unrecorded were likely present. CMV serostatus was positive for approximately 300 and negative for about 50% of the roughly 700 cohort members, and was not recorded for this donor. A peripheral blood sample was collected from each donor, and TCR beta sequencing was performed on peripheral blood mononuclear cells. The Qiagen DNeasy Blood Extraction Kit was used to extract genomic DNA from the blood cell samples. The sequence is built from TRBV27 and TRBJ1-3, and the D gene may be TRBD1, 5 bases matching. Sequencing was done on a sample of PBMCs. This TCR was recovered from a human donor in good health. Here the CDR3 is given as CASPGRGRGNTIYF. The sequenced DNA is TGTGCCAGCCCGGGGAGGGGTCGTGGAAACACCATATATTTT.